These 30 T cell receptor beta chains originate from one sample sequenced in a study of CD8 T cells in Susac syndrome. Random hexamers primed reverse transcription of about 0.5 to 1 ug RNA. TCRdb re-called the immunoSEQ multiplex PCR reads with MiXCR, one entry per CDR3 protein. The data contain fewer than 350,000 distinct CDR3 sequences, around 92% of them singletons. The sequenced sample consisted of CD4+ T cells from PBMCs. The receptors originated from a human donor with multiple sclerosis.

This sequence joins TRBV12-3 or TRBV12-4 and TRBJ1-6; 7 bases agree with TRBD1. V lost 8 bases and J lost 9; bases outside the gene matches: 16. This CDR3 spans 16 amino acids. The CDR3 bases are TGTGCCAGCCGGGCGACAGGGAATAATCGACGTTCACCCCTCCACTTT. It encodes CASRATGNNRRSPLHF.

The chain uses TRBV18 and TRBJ2-7; TRBD1 matches 9 bases. From germline, CDR1 is KGHSH and CDR2 LQKENI. The CDR3 runs 14 residues. J was trimmed by 2 bases and V by 5 bases; bases with no gene match: 4. CDR3 residues: CASSDGDRAYEQYF. DNA for the CDR3: TGTGCCAGCTCAGATGGGGACAGGGCCTACGAGCAGTACTTC.

This chain connects TRBV2 to TRBJ1-5; TRBD1 is a possible D gene (5 bases). The CDR3 loop spans 13 amino acids. V gave up 4 bases and J gave up 5 bases, with 9 bases separating them. Germline V gene lookup returns CDR1 SNHLY and CDR2 FYNNEI. The DNA of the CDR3 is TGTGCCAGCAGTGGGGAGGGGTATCAGCCCCAGCATTTT. It translates to CASSGEGYQPQHF.

This rearrangement joins TRBV24-1 to TRBJ2-1; unclear D gene. Deletions cut 5 bases from V and 8 bases from J, with 15 bases between. The germline CDR1 and CDR2 sequences are KGHDR and SFDVKD. This CDR3 comprises 14 residues. The CDR3 loop reads CATSALGALDEQFF. CDR3 DNA sequence: TGTGCCACCAGTGCCCTGGGTGCATTAGATGAGCAGTTCTTC.

The chain has TRBV5-4 and TRBJ2-6, with D maybe TRBD2 (5 bases). Per the germline V gene, CDR1 is SGHNT and CDR2 is YYREEE (reference sequence). Trimming took 4 bases from V and 2 from J, leaving 19 bases between them. The CDR3 contains 18 residues. CDR3 region: CASSPSGSPNPGANVLTF. Here the CDR3 DNA reads TGTGCCAGCAGCCCCTCGGGGTCACCCAATCCTGGGGCCAACGTCCTGACTTTC.

The chain links TRBV2 to TRBJ1-2, with a tentative D call TRBD1 (6 bases). This CDR3 contains 15 residues. V lost 6 bases and J lost 4, with 18 bases in between. The germline V gene has CDR1 SNHLY and CDR2 FYNNEI. The CDR3 DNA is TGTGCCAGCAGGGGGGGGCAGGGTCGGGCCTATGGCTACACCTTC. Encoded protein: CASRGGQGRAYGYTF.

V and J are TRBV20-1 and TRBJ2-5; D perhaps matches TRBD2 (6 bases). The CDR3 length is 15 residues. Germline V gives CDR1 DFQATT, CDR2 SNEGSKA (reference sequence). Here the CDR3 DNA reads TGCAGCGCCCCCTATGGAGGGCTTCTTGAAGAGACCCAGTACTTC. Encoded protein: CSAPYGGLLEETQYF.

The genes are TRBV12-5 and TRBJ2-5; D uncertain. Trimming took off 1 base at V and 6 bases at J, with 3 bases between the two ends. The CDR3 contains 11 residues. From germline, CDR1 is LGHNT and CDR2 FRNRAP. The CDR3 sequence: CASGLEKTQYF. The CDR3 DNA reads as TGTGCTAGTGGTTTGGAGAAGACCCAGTACTTC.

The J gene is TRBJ2-6, the V gene TRBV12-3 or TRBV12-4; D is perhaps TRBD1 or TRBD2 (5 bases each). Trimming cost V 6 bases and J 4 bases, with 10 bases left between them. The CDR3 has 14 residues. The CDR3 spells CASSPGSGANVLTF. As DNA, the CDR3 is TGTGCCAGCAGCCCAGGGAGCGGGGCCAACGTCCTGACTTTC.

The chain links TRBV18 to TRBJ2-5, with D unresolved. The CDR3 spans 13 residues. Germline-derived CDR1 and CDR2 are KGHSH and LQKENI. Between the trimmed V and J ends, which lost 5 bases and 4 bases, there was a span of 11 bases. CDR3 protein: CASSLGRIETQYF. The CDR3 DNA is TGTGCCAGCTCATTAGGCCGAATAGAGACCCAGTACTTC.

The chain is built from TRBV14 and TRBJ1-2; D possibly corresponds to TRBD1 (5 bases). Germline-derived CDR1 and CDR2 are SGHDN and FVKESK. The CDR3 is made up of 14 amino acids. V lost 4 bases and J 0 bases, leaving 9 bases between the germline ends. CDR3 DNA: TGTGCCAGCAGCCGGGACCGATCTAACTATGGCTACACCTTC. Translated: CASSRDRSNYGYTF.

The V and J genes are TRBV7-9 and TRBJ2-5; 12 nucleotides match TRBD1. Losses at the gene ends were 5 bases for V and 5 bases for J; bases not matched to a gene: 6. This CDR3 is built from 15 residues. In germline, CDR1 is SEHNR, CDR2 FQNEAQ (reference sequence). The CDR3 sequence is CASSQGDRGPETQYF. Written as DNA, the CDR3 is TGTGCCAGCAGCCAGGGGGACAGGGGGCCGGAGACCCAGTACTTC.

The rearrangement joins TRBV29-1 to TRBJ1-2, with D tentatively TRBD1 (6 bases). In germline, CDR1 is SQVTM, CDR2 ANQGSEA. Between the trimmed V and J ends, which lost 6 bases and 6 bases, there was a span of 23 bases. The CDR3 covers 15 residues. The CDR3 DNA follows: TGCAGCGTCATCCGGGACACCCGACTTGAGGATGGCTACACCTTC. Amino acid sequence: CSVIRDTRLEDGYTF.

This chain connects TRBV29-1 to TRBJ1-5, with 10 bases identical to TRBD1. The V and J ends lost 7 bases and 2 bases, in that order; junction bases with no gene match: 8. Looked up from germline, CDR1 is SQVTM and CDR2 is ANQGSEA. The CDR3 is 15 residues long. The chain's CDR3 is CSATGGSGGNQPQHF. The CDR3 coding sequence is TGCAGCGCGACAGGGGGCTCAGGTGGCAATCAGCCCCAGCATTTT.

DNA for the CDR3: TGCAGCGTCGGAATAGCGGGAGGGTGGTACGGGGAGCTGTTTTTT. Encoded protein: CSVGIAGGWYGELFF. J is TRBJ2-2 and V is TRBV29-1; 11 bases align to TRBD2. CDR1 is SQVTM and CDR2 is ANQGSEA in the germline V gene. V lost 6 bases to trimming and J lost 7 bases; unmatched junction nucleotides: 10. The CDR3 is 15 amino acids.

V gene TRBV5-8 combines with J gene TRBJ2-3; 13 bases match TRBD2. Germline-derived CDR1 and CDR2 are SGHTS and YDEGEE. CDR3 length: 16 amino acids. V lost 4 bases to trimming and J lost 6 bases; unmatched junction nucleotides: 8. The CDR3 is CASSVGLAGAKDTQYF. The CDR3 DNA reads TGTGCCAGCAGCGTCGGACTAGCGGGAGCGAAGGATACGCAGTATTTT.

The chain combines TRBV11-2 with TRBJ2-5, with unresolved D. V lost 3 bases, J lost 4 bases, and 9 bases lay in between. The CDR3 contains 13 residues. In germline, CDR1 is SGHAT, CDR2 FQNNGV. CDR3 amino acids: CASSFSRPETQYF. In DNA form, the CDR3 reads TGTGCCAGCAGCTTCTCAAGACCAGAGACCCAGTACTTC.

V is TRBV4-3 and J is TRBJ2-1, with TRBD2 matching 9 bases. The V gene end was trimmed by 0 bases and the J gene end by 9 bases; junction bases not matched to a gene: 9. The CDR3 is 16 residues long. Per germline, CDR1 LGHNA and CDR2 YSLEER. The chain's CDR3 is CASSQEWREGLVEQFF. CDR3 coding DNA: TGCGCCAGCAGCCAAGAGTGGCGGGAGGGCCTCGTTGAGCAGTTCTTC.

This clonotype was recorded a few times. The rearrangement links TRBV9 to TRBJ1-3; D not certain. Germline assignment: CDR1 SGDLS and CDR2 YYNGEE. The V and J ends lost 3 bases and 6 bases respectively, with 10 bases between them. This CDR3 region has 13 residues. The CDR3 DNA is TGTGCCAGCAGCGGACTCTGGGAAAACACCATATATTTT. This encodes CASSGLWENTIYF.

This clonotype showed up just once. The CDR3 DNA follows: TGTGCCAGCAGCTTGGACCTAGCCAAAAACATTCAGTACTTC. Amino acid sequence: CASSLDLAKNIQYF. The J gene is TRBJ2-4, the V gene TRBV5-8; D unresolved. V lost 0 bases and J lost 0, with 4 bases in between. Germline CDR1 reads SGHTS; CDR2 reads YDEGEE. The CDR3 is 14 residues long. Full variable domain (rest looked up from reference TRBV5-8 and TRBJ2-4): EAGVTQSPTHLIKTRGQQATLRCSPISGHTSVYWYQQALGLGLQFLLWYDEGEERNRGNFPPRFSGRQFPNYSSELNVNALELEDSALYLCASSLDLAKNIQYFGAGTRLSVL.

This clonotype has a single count. The chain recombines TRBV6-5 with TRBJ1-3; D is unresolved. CDR3 size: 16 residues. Germline values: CDR1 MNHEY, CDR2 SVGAGI. V was clipped by 1 base and J by 0 bases, with 10 bases between them. The CDR3 nucleotides are TGTGCCAGCAGTTACTTACCCCGTGGCTCTGGAAACACCATATATTTT. It yields the protein CASSYLPRGSGNTIYF.

The V call is TRBV18, the J call TRBJ2-3; D might be TRBD2 (6 bases). With 5 bases removed from V and 0 bases from J, the gap between germline ends came to 12 bases. The germline CDR1 and CDR2 sequences are KGHSH and LQKENI. CDR3 length: 15 residues. The CDR3 DNA sequence: TGTGCCAGCTCAGCGGGGTGGGCGAGCACAGATACGCAGTATTTT. It yields the protein CASSAGWASTDTQYF.

The V and J genes are TRBV6-6 and TRBJ2-5; D possibly matches TRBD1 or TRBD2 (5 bases each). Germline V gene data show CDR1 as MNHNY and CDR2 as SVGAGI (reference sequence). V was trimmed by 2 bases and J by 5 bases, leaving 9 bases between them. The CDR3 length is 13 residues. The CDR3 reads CASSYRGGETQYF. The CDR3 DNA is TGTGCCAGCAGTTACAGGGGCGGGGAGACCCAGTACTTC.

This chain uses TRBV5-1 with TRBJ1-1; a possible D gene is TRBD1 (6 bases). Germline values: CDR1 SGHRS, CDR2 YFSETQ. The CDR3 extends over 15 amino acids. V lost 1 base and J 7 bases, leaving 17 bases between the germline ends. The DNA for the CDR3 is TGCGCCAGCAGCTTGAGGACGGGGGGCAGTGATGAAGCTTTCTTT. Its translation: CASSLRTGGSDEAFF.

The chain recombines TRBV7-3 with TRBJ2-7; tentatively, D is TRBD2 (6 bases). The germline CDR1 and CDR2 sequences are SGHTA and FQGTGA. The length of the CDR3 is 15 residues. V dropped 5 bases and J dropped 0 bases, with 14 bases sitting between them. The CDR3, as DNA: TGTGCCAGCAGCCCCGGCGGGATCGGCTCCTACGAGCAGTACTTC. It is translated as CASSPGGIGSYEQYF.

V is TRBV19 and J is TRBJ2-6, with D possibly being TRBD1 (6 bases). V lost 5 bases to trimming and J lost 3 bases, with 14 bases between them. Germline assignment: CDR1 LNHDA and CDR2 SQIVND (reference sequence). The CDR3 has 16 amino acids. CDR3 DNA sequence: TGTGCCAGTAGTGTAGGTGGGGGCGATGGGGCCAACGTCCTGACTTTC. Translating it yields CASSVGGGDGANVLTF.

The chain couples TRBV7-3 to TRBJ1-5; the match to TRBD1 covers 9 bases. The CDR3 is 17 amino acids. Trimming cost V 3 bases and J 5 bases; bases outside gene matches: 11. Germline CDR1 is SGHTA and CDR2 is FQGTGA. DNA of the CDR3: TGTGCCAGCAGCTTCAGACAGGGGGTTTATTCGGATCAGCCCCAGCATTTT. Protein sequence: CASSFRQGVYSDQPQHF.

The chain carries TRBV7-9 and TRBJ2-1; unclear D gene. CDR3 length: 16 amino acids. CDR1 SEHNR and CDR2 FQNEAQ come from the germline V gene (reference sequence). V shed 2 bases and J shed 0 bases, with 11 bases lying between them. In DNA, the CDR3 is TGTGCCAGCAGCTTATATGAGCTGGGCTCCTACAATGAGCAGTTCTTC. It codes for CASSLYELGSYNEQFF. Filled out from reference TRBV7-9 and TRBJ2-1, the complete variable domain reads DTGVSQNPRHKITKRGQNVTFRCDPISEHNRLYWYRQTLGQGPEFLTYFQNEAQLEKSRLLSDRFSAERPKGSFSTLEIQRTEQGDSAMYLCASSLYELGSYNEQFFGPGTRLTVL.

The chain uses TRBV6-5 and TRBJ1-2; tentatively, D is TRBD1 (6 bases). V gave up 5 bases and J gave up 4 bases, with 17 bases separating them. The length of the CDR3 is 15 residues. Germline V gene data show CDR1 as MNHEY and CDR2 as SVGAGI. The CDR3 DNA reads TGTGCCAGCAGTCCGGACAGTCGAGGACTCTATGGCTACACCTTC. Protein product: CASSPDSRGLYGYTF.

The chain recombines TRBV6-5 with TRBJ2-5; D possibly matches TRBD1 or TRBD2 (5 bases each). The V gene's germline CDR1 is MNHEY and CDR2 SVGAGI. The CDR3 has 16 amino acids. V was shortened by 0 bases and J by 7 bases, with 18 bases between the two germline ends. The CDR3 DNA reads TGTGCCAGCAGTTACTCCCCCCGGGGCAGTCGGTCGACCCAGTACTTC. Translated: CASSYSPRGSRSTQYF.